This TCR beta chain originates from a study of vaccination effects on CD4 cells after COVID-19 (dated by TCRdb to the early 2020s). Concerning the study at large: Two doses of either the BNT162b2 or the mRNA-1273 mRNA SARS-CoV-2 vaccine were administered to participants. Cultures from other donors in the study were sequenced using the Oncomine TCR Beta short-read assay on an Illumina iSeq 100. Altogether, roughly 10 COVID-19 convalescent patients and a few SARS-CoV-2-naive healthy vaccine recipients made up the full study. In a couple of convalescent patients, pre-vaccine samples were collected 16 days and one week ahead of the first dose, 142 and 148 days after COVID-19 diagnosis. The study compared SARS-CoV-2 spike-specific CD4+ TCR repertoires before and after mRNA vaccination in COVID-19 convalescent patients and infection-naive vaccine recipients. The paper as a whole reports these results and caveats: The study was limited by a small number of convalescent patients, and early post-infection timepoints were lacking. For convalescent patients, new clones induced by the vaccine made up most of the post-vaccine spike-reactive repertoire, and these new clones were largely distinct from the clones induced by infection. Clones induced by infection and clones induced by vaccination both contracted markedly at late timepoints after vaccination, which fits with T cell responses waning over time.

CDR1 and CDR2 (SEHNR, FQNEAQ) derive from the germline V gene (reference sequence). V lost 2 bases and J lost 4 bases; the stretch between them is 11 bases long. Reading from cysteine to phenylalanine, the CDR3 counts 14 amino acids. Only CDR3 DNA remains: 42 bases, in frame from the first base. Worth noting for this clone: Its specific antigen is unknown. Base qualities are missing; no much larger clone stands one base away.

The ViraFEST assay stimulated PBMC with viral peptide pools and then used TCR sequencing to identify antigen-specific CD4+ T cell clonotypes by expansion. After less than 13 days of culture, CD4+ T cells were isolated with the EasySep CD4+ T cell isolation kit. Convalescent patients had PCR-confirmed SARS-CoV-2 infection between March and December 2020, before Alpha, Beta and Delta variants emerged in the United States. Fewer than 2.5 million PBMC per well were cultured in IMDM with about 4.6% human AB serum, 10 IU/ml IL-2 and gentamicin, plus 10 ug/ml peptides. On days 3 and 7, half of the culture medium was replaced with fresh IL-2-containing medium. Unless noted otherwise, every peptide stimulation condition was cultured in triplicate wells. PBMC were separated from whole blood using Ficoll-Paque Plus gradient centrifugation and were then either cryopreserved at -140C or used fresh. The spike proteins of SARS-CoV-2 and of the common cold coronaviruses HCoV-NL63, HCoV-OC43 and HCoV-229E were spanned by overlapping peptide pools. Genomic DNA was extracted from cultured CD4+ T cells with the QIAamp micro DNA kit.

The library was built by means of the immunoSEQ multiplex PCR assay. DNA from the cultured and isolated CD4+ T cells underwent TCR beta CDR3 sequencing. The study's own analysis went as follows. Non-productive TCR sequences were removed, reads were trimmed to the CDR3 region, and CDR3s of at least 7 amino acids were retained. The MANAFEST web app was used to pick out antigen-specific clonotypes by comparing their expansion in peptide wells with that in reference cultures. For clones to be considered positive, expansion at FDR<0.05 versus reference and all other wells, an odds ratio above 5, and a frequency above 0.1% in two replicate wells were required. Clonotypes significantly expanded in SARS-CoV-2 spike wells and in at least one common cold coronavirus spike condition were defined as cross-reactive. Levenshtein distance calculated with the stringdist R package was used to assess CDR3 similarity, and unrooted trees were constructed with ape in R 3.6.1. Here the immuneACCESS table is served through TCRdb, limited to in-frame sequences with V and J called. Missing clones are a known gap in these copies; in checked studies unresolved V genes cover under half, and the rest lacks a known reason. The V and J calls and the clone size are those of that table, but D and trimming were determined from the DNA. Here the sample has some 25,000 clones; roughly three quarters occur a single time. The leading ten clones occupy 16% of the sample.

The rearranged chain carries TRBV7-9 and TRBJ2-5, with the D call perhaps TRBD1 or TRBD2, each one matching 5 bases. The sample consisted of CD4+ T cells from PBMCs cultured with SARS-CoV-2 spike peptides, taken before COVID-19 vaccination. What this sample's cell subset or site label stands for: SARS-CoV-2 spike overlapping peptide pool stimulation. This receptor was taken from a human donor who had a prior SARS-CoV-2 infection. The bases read TGTGCCAGCAGCTTAAGTCGGGACGGAGAGACCCAGTACTTC. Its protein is CASSLSRDGETQYF.